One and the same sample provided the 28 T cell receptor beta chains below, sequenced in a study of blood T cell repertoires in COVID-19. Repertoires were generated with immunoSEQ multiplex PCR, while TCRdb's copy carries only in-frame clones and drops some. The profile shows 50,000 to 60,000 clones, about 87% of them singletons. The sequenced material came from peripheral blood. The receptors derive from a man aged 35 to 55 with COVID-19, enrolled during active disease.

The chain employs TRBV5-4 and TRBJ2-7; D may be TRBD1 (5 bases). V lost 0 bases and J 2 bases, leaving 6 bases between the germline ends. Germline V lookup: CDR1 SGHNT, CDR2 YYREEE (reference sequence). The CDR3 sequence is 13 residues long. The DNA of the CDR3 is TGTGCCAGCAGCTTGGAACAGGCCTACGAGCAGTACTTC. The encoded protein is CASSLEQAYEQYF.

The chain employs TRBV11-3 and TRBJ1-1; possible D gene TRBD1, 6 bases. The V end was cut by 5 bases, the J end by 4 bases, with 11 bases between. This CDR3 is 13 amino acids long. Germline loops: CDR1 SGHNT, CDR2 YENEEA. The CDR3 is CASSPGAGTEAFF. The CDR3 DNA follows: TGTGCCAGCAGCCCAGGGGCGGGCACTGAAGCTTTCTTT.

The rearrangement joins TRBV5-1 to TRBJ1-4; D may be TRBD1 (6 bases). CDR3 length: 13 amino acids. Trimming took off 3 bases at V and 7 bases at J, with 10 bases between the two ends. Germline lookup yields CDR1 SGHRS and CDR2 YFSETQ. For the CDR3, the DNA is TGCGCCAGCAGCTCTCAGGGGTTTGAAAAACTGTTTTTT. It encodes CASSSQGFEKLFF.

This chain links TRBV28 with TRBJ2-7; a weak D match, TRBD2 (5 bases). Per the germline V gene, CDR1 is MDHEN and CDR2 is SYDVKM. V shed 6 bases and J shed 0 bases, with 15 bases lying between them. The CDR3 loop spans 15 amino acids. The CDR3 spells CASRGSRDFSYEQYF. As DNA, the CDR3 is TGTGCCAGCAGGGGAAGCCGGGATTTCTCCTACGAGCAGTACTTC.

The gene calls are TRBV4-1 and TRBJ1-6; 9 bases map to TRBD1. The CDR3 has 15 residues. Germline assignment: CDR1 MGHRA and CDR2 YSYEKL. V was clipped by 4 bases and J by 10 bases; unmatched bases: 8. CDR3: CASSPTGTGSSPLHF. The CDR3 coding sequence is TGCGCCAGCAGCCCTACCGGGACAGGGAGCTCACCCCTCCACTTT.

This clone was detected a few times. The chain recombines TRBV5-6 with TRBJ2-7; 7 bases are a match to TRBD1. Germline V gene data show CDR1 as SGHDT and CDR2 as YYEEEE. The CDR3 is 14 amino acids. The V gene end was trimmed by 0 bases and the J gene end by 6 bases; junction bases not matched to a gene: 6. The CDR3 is CASSLAVQGSEQYF. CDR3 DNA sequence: TGTGCCAGCAGCTTGGCTGTACAGGGGAGCGAGCAGTACTTC.

The CDR3 DNA follows: TGTGCCAGCAGCTTGGTGGACAGGGGGCGGACTGAAGCTTTCTTT. This encodes CASSLVDRGRTEAFF. The chain recombines TRBV5-6 with TRBJ1-1; TRBD1 matches at 11 bases. Germline CDR1 is SGHDT and CDR2 is YYEEEE. The CDR3 runs to 15 residues. The V gene end was trimmed by 0 bases and the J gene end by 5 bases; junction bases not matched to a gene: 3.

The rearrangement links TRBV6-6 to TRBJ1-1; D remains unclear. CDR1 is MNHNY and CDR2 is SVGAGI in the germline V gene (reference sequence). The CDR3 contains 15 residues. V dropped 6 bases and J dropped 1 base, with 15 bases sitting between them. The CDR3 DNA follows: TGTGCCAGCAGCCCCTCCGAGCCGCCGAACACTGAAGCTTTCTTT. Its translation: CASSPSEPPNTEAFF.

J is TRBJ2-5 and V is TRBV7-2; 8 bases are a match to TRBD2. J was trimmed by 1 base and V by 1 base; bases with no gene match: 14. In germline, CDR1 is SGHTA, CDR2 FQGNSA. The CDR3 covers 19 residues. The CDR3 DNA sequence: TGTGCCAGCAGCTTAGTTAAAGGGCGCATGCGGGGGGCCCAAGAGACCCAGTACTTC. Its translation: CASSLVKGRMRGAQETQYF.

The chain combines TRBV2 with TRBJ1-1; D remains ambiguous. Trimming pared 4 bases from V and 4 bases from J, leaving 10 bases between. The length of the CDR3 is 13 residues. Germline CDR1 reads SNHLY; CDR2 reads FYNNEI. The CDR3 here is CASSGTPGTEAFF. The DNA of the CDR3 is TGTGCCAGCAGTGGCACCCCGGGCACTGAAGCTTTCTTT.

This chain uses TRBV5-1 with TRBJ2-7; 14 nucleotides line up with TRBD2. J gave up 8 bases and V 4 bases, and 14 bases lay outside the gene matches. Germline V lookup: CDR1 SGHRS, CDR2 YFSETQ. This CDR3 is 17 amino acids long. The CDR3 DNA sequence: TGCGCCAGCAGCCCATTCGGGACTAGCGGGAGTTGGGTCCAGCAGTACTTC. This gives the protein CASSPFGTSGSWVQQYF.

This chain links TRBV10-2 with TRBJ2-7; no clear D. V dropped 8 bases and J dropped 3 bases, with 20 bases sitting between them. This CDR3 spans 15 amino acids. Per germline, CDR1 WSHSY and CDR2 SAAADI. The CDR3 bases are TGCGCCAGCGGAAAGGCTGCGGCGTTAGGCTACGAGCAGTACTTC. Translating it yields CASGKAAALGYEQYF.

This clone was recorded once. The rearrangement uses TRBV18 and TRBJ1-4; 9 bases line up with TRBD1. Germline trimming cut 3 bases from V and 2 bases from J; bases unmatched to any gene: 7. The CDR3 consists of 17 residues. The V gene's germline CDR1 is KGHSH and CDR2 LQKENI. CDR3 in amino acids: CASSPTGGARTNEKLFF. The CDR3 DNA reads TGTGCCAGCTCACCCACAGGGGGCGCGCGGACTAATGAAAAACTGTTTTTT.

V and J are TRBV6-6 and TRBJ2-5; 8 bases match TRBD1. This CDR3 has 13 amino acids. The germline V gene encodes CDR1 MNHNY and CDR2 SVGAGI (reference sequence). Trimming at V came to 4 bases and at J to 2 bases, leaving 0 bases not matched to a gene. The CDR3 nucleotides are TGTGCCAGCAGTTGGGACAGGCAAGAGACCCAGTACTTC. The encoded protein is CASSWDRQETQYF.

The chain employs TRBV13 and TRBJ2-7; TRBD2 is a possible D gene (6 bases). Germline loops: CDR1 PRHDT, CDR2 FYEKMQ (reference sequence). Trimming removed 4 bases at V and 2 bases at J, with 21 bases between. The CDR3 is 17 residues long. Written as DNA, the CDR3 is TGTGCCAGCAGCTGGGAGCGTGGAGGGGCCCTAACCTACGAGCAGTACTTC. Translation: CASSWERGGALTYEQYF.

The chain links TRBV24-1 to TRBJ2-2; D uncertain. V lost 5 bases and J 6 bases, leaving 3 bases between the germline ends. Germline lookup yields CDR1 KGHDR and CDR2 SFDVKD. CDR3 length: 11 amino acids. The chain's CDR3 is CATSAAGELFF. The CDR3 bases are TGTGCCACCAGTGCGGCCGGGGAGCTGTTTTTT.

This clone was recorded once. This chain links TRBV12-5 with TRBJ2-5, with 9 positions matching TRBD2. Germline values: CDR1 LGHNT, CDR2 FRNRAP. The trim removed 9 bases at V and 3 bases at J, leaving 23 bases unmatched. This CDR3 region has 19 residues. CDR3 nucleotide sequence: TGTGCTAGCCTACCACCCGGGGCTTTGCGGGAGGGCCTAGAAGAGACCCAGTACTTC. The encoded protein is CASLPPGALREGLEETQYF.

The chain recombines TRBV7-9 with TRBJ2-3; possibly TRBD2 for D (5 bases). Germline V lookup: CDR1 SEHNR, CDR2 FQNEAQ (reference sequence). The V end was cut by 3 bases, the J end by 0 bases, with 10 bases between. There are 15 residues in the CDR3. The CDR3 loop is CASSFVGDSTDTQYF. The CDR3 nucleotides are TGTGCCAGCAGCTTCGTCGGGGATAGCACAGATACGCAGTATTTT.

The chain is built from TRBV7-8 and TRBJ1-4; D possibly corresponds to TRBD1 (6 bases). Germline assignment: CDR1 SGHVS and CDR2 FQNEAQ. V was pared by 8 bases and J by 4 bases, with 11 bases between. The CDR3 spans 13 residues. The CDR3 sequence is CASSGQFNEKLFF. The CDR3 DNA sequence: TGTGCCAGCTCGGGACAATTTAATGAAAAACTGTTTTTT.

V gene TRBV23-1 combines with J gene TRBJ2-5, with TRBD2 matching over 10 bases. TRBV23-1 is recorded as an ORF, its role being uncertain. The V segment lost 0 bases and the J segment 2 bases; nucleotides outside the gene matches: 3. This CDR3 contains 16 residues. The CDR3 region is CASSQSETSGQETQYF. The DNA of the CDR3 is TGCGCCAGCAGTCAATCGGAGACTAGCGGGCAAGAGACCCAGTACTTC.

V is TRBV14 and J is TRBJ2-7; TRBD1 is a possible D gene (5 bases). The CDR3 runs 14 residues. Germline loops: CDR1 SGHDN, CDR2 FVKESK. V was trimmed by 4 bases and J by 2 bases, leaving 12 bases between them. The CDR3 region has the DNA TGTGCCAGCAGCCGACAGAGTCTTACCTACGAGCAGTACTTC. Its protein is CASSRQSLTYEQYF.

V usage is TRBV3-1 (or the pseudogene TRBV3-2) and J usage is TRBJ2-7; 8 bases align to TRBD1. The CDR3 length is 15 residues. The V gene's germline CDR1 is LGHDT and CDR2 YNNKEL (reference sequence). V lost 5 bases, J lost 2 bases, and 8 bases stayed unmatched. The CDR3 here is CASSLGQGAPYEQYF. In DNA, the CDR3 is TGTGCCAGCAGCTTAGGCCAGGGGGCTCCCTACGAGCAGTACTTC.

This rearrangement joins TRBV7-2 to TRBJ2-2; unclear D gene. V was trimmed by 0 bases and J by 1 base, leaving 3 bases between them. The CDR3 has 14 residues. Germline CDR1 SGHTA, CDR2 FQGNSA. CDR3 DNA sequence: TGTGCCAGCAGCTTAGCACAGAACACCGGGGAGCTGTTTTTT. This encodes CASSLAQNTGELFF. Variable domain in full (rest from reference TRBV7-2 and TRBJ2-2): GAGVSQSPSNKVTEKGKDVELRCDPISGHTALYWYRQSLGQGLEFLIYFQGNSAPDKSGLPSDRFSAERTGGSVSTLTIQRTQQEDSAVYLCASSLAQNTGELFFGEGSRLTVL.

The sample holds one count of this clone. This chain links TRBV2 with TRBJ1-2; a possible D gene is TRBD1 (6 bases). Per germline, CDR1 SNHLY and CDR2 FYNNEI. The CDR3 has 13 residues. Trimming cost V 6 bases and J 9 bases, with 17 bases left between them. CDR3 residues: CASSHGQSSRYTF. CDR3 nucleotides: TGTGCCAGCAGCCATGGACAGAGTTCCCGCTACACCTTC. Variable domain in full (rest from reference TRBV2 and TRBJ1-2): EPEVTQTPSHQVTQMGQEVILRCVPISNHLYFYWYRQILGQKVEFLVSFYNNEISEKSEIFDDQFSVERPDGSNFTLKIRSTKLEDSAMYFCASSHGQSSRYTFGSGTRLTVV.

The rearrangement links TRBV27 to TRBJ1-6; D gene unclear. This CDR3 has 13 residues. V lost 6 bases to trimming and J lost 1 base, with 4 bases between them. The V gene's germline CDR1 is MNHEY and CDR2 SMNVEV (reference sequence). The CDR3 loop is CASSPSYNSPLHF. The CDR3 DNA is TGTGCCAGCAGCCCATCCTATAATTCACCCCTCCACTTT.

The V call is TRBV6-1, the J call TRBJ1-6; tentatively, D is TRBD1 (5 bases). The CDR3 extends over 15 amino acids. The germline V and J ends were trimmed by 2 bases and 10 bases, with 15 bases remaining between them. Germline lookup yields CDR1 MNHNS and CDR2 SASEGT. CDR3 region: CASSEFLGGGSPLHF. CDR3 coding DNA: TGTGCCAGCAGTGAATTTCTCGGGGGAGGATCACCCCTCCACTTT.

The CDR3 region is CAWSGGDRAAGAFF. For the CDR3, the DNA is TGTGCCTGGAGTGGCGGGGACAGGGCGGCCGGAGCTTTCTTT. V gene TRBV30 combines with J gene TRBJ1-1; 9 bases fit TRBD1. Trimming removed 1 base from V and 10 bases from J; junction bases left unmatched: 10. This CDR3 spans 14 amino acids. Germline V CDR1 and CDR2: GTSNPN, SVGIG (reference sequence).

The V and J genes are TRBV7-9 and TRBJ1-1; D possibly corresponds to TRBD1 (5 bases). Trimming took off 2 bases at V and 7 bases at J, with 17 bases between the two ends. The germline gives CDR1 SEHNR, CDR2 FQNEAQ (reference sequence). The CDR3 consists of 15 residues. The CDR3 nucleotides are TGTGCCAGCAGCTTAACGGCAATTGGGGGGGATGAAGCTTTCTTT. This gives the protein CASSLTAIGGDEAFF.